The 10 T cell receptor beta chains listed next were all sequenced from one sample in a study of beta chain features in type 1 diabetes. All of the isolated RNA was reverse transcribed, so expressed TCRB transcripts were sequenced. Only in-frame clones appear in the TCRdb table, and some are missing; sequencing was by immunoSEQ multiplex PCR. Among about 230,000 clones listed, 9.6% were seen once. Sequencing input: naive CD4+ T cells from blood. The receptor set was obtained from a woman aged 18-29 years in good health.

This clone was seen a handful of times. The V gene is TRBV7-2, the J gene TRBJ1-1; 10 bases align to TRBD1. With 1 base clipped from V and 5 bases from J, the junction kept 4 bases outside the gene matches. This CDR3 is built from 15 residues. Germline lookup yields CDR1 SGHTA and CDR2 FQGNSA. The CDR3 protein is CASSLVGTGVTEAFF. The CDR3, as DNA: TGTGCCAGCAGCTTAGTCGGGACAGGGGTGACTGAAGCTTTCTTT.

The chain combines TRBV13 with TRBJ1-5; D is possibly TRBD1 (5 bases). This CDR3 is built from 15 residues. V lost 4 bases, J lost 4 bases, and 14 bases lay in between. Germline assignment: CDR1 PRHDT and CDR2 FYEKMQ (reference sequence). CDR3 nucleotide sequence: TGTGCCAGCAGCTCGCGGCGGGGGGTGAATCAGCCCCAGCATTTT. Amino acid sequence: CASSSRRGVNQPQHF.

The chain combines TRBV6-1 with TRBJ2-5; D may be TRBD2 (6 bases). Looked up from germline, CDR1 is MNHNS and CDR2 is SASEGT. The CDR3 has 18 residues. V lost 2 bases and J lost 5, with 24 bases in between. The CDR3 DNA reads as TGTGCCAGCAGTGAAAGGCTAGTAACCAGGAGGGCTGGGGAGACCCAGTACTTC. This encodes CASSERLVTRRAGETQYF.

In this sample, this clone turned up a few times. This chain connects TRBV18 to TRBJ2-7, with TRBD1 matching 8 bases. Germline values: CDR1 KGHSH, CDR2 LQKENI. Trimming removed 3 bases from V and 5 bases from J; junction bases left unmatched: 9. This CDR3 has 15 residues. Here the CDR3 reads CASSPATGALHEQYF. The CDR3 nucleotides are TGTGCCAGCTCACCTGCGACAGGGGCCCTGCACGAGCAGTACTTC.

In this sample, this clone turned up a few times. The chain combines TRBV29-1 with TRBJ1-1, with D maybe TRBD1 (5 bases). The V gene's germline CDR1 is SQVTM and CDR2 ANQGSEA. V was shortened by 6 bases and J by 7 bases, with 12 bases between the two germline ends. The CDR3 has 11 residues. CDR3 in DNA: TGCAGCGTAGGGGCCGGGGGTGAAGCTTTCTTT. Translating gives CSVGAGGEAFF.

This clone was recorded a few times. This chain links TRBV5-1 with TRBJ1-1, with unresolved D. Germline CDR1 and CDR2: SGHRS and YFSETQ. This CDR3 comprises 13 residues. Trimming shortened V by 2 bases and J by 7 bases, and 12 bases separated the two germline ends. CDR3 in DNA: TGCGCCAGCAGCTTAGGAGCTGCTGTTGAAGCTTTCTTT. As protein: CASSLGAAVEAFF.

The genes are TRBV30 and TRBJ2-3; perhaps TRBD1 as D (5 bases). Trimming stripped 0 bases from V and 4 bases from J, with 11 bases between. The CDR3 consists of 14 residues. Germline assignment: CDR1 GTSNPN and CDR2 SVGIG (reference sequence). In nucleotides, the CDR3 is TGTGCCTGGAGTGTACGTGGGGCCCCAGATACGCAGTATTTT. Translated: CAWSVRGAPDTQYF.

This chain connects TRBV30 to TRBJ2-1, with TRBD2 identical over 7 bases. CDR3 size: 16 residues. Germline V lookup: CDR1 GTSNPN, CDR2 SVGIG (reference sequence). Germline trimming cut 2 bases from V and 6 bases from J; bases unmatched to any gene: 13. The DNA of the CDR3 is TGTGCCTGGAGTCGGGGCGGGAGAGTAAGGGCCAATGAGCAGTTCTTC. This translates into CAWSRGGRVRANEQFF.

The chain employs TRBV4-2 and TRBJ2-6; maybe TRBD1 (6 bases). CDR1 and CDR2 (germline): LGHNA, YNFKEQ. Trimming stripped 4 bases from V and 2 bases from J, with 15 bases between. The CDR3 is made up of 17 amino acids. The CDR3 region has the DNA TGTGCCAGCAGCCCTCTAACAGGGAAGGCTGGGGCCAACGTCCTGACTTTC. Encoded protein: CASSPLTGKAGANVLTF.

In this sample, this clone turned up a few times. The gene calls are TRBV27 and TRBJ1-1; 7 nucleotides match TRBD1. This CDR3 contains 14 residues. Trimming at V came to 4 bases and at J to 1 base, leaving 3 bases not matched to a gene. The germline V gene has CDR1 MNHEY and CDR2 SMNVEV (reference sequence). The CDR3 spells CASSYRQGNTEAFF. The CDR3 DNA follows: TGTGCCAGCAGTTACCGACAGGGGAACACTGAAGCTTTCTTT.